These T cell receptor beta chains were read from a single sample in a study of blood T cell repertoires in COVID-19. The data were produced by immunoSEQ multiplex PCR, yet TCRdb's version contains in-frame clones alone and is incomplete. Of 70,000 to 75,000 clones listed, over 75% are singletons. The sequenced material came from peripheral blood. These receptors all stem from a woman in her late teens or twenties with acute or convalescent COVID-19. Both conserved end residues are part of each CDR3. The D gene is left open where the match is weak. Not all rows give a size; the values are once, few, many and, for expanded clones, a class.

j_call: TRBJ2-7; v_call: TRBV6-6; d_call: TRBD2; clone_size: .; cdr3_aa: CASSPSGGEFYEQYF; cdr3_nt: TGTGCCAGCAGTCCCAGCGGGGGGGAATTCTACGAGCAGTACTTC
j_call: TRBJ2-3; v_call: TRBV19; d_call: TRBD2; clone_size: few; cdr3_aa: CASSKRLAVPDTQYF; cdr3_nt: TGTGCCAGTAGTAAAAGACTAGCGGTGCCAGATACGCAGTATTTT
j_call: TRBJ2-1; v_call: TRBV5-6; d_call: TRBD1; clone_size: .; cdr3_aa: CASSPDRVFSYNEQFF; cdr3_nt: TGTGCCAGCAGCCCGGACAGGGTGTTCTCCTACAATGAGCAGTTCTTC
j_call: TRBJ2-1; v_call: TRBV4-1; d_call: TRBD1; clone_size: .; cdr3_aa: CASSPRVEGQGVFNEQFF; cdr3_nt: TGCGCCAGCAGCCCGAGGGTTGAGGGACAGGGGGTATTCAATGAGCAGTTCTTC
j_call: TRBJ1-1; v_call: TRBV5-1; d_call: TRBD1; clone_size: .; cdr3_aa: CASSLSWTGGPDTEAFF; cdr3_nt: TGCGCCAGCAGCTTGTCTTGGACAGGGGGCCCGGACACTGAAGCTTTCTTT
j_call: TRBJ1-6; v_call: TRBV28; d_call: .; clone_size: .; cdr3_aa: CASSSPAGSSYNSPLHF; cdr3_nt: TGTGCCAGCAGTTCTCCAGCGGGGAGCTCCTATAATTCACCCCTCCACTTT
j_call: TRBJ2-1; v_call: TRBV7-9; d_call: .; clone_size: .; cdr3_aa: CASSPPGERPQFF; cdr3_nt: TGTGCCAGCAGCCCTCCGGGGGAGCGGCCGCAGTTCTTC
j_call: TRBJ2-2; v_call: TRBV5-5; d_call: TRBD2; clone_size: .; cdr3_aa: CASSLAGGFFLVNTGELFF; cdr3_nt: TGTGCCAGCAGCTTGGCGGGAGGGTTCTTTTTGGTGAACACCGGGGAGCTGTTTTTT
j_call: TRBJ1-6; v_call: TRBV28; d_call: .; clone_size: .; cdr3_aa: CASSLERGSSPLHF; cdr3_nt: TGTGCCAGCAGTTTAGAGAGGGGGAGCTCACCCCTCCACTTT
j_call: TRBJ2-7; v_call: TRBV13; d_call: TRBD2; clone_size: once; cdr3_aa: CASSLGLAGGLGEQYF; cdr3_nt: TGTGCCAGCAGCTTAGGCCTAGCGGGGGGGCTAGGAGAGCAGTACTTC
j_call: TRBJ2-7; v_call: TRBV27; d_call: .; clone_size: .; cdr3_aa: CASSLTGDFYEQYF; cdr3_nt: TGTGCCAGCAGCCTTACGGGGGACTTCTACGAGCAGTACTTC
j_call: TRBJ2-3; v_call: TRBV27; d_call: .; clone_size: .; cdr3_aa: CASSLSSRGPGGTDTQYF; cdr3_nt: TGTGCCAGCAGTTTATCAAGCAGAGGGCCTGGGGGCACAGATACGCAGTATTTT
j_call: TRBJ1-2; v_call: TRBV30; d_call: TRBD1; clone_size: .; cdr3_aa: CAWTNRGGGYTF; cdr3_nt: TGTGCCTGGACCAACAGGGGGGGTGGCTACACCTTC
j_call: TRBJ2-7; v_call: TRBV5-1; d_call: .; clone_size: .; cdr3_aa: CASSLQGPEQYF; cdr3_nt: TGCGCCAGCAGCCTACAGGGTCCCGAGCAGTACTTC
j_call: TRBJ2-7; v_call: TRBV7-8; d_call: .; clone_size: .; cdr3_aa: CASSLSGASEQYF; cdr3_nt: TGTGCCAGCAGCTTAAGTGGGGCGAGCGAGCAGTACTTC
j_call: TRBJ1-5; v_call: TRBV6-2/TRBV6-3; d_call: .; clone_size: .; cdr3_aa: CASSLGENQPQHF; cdr3_nt: TGTGCCAGCAGTTTGGGAGAGAATCAGCCCCAGCATTTT
j_call: TRBJ2-1; v_call: TRBV30; d_call: .; clone_size: .; cdr3_aa: CAWRELARQYNEQFF; cdr3_nt: TGTGCCTGGAGAGAACTAGCTCGCCAATACAATGAGCAGTTCTTC
j_call: TRBJ2-5; v_call: TRBV2; d_call: .; clone_size: .; cdr3_aa: CASRGRSQETQYF; cdr3_nt: TGTGCCAGCAGGGGGCGCTCCCAAGAGACCCAGTACTTC
j_call: TRBJ2-7; v_call: TRBV28; d_call: TRBD1; clone_size: .; cdr3_aa: CASSPLMTGTGAYEQYF; cdr3_nt: TGTGCCAGCAGTCCCCTCATGACCGGGACAGGGGCTTACGAGCAGTACTTC
j_call: TRBJ2-5; v_call: TRBV7-2; d_call: .; clone_size: few; cdr3_aa: CASSLRGAGETQYF; cdr3_nt: TGTGCCAGCAGCTTACGGGGGGCCGGGGAGACCCAGTACTTC
j_call: TRBJ2-6; v_call: TRBV6-2/TRBV6-3; d_call: .; clone_size: .; cdr3_aa: CASSQGYQDVLTF; cdr3_nt: TGTGCCAGCAGCCAAGGCTATCAGGACGTCCTGACTTTC
j_call: TRBJ1-2; v_call: TRBV6-1; d_call: .; clone_size: .; cdr3_aa: CASSYQGLYGYTF; cdr3_nt: TGTGCCAGCAGTTATCAGGGATTATATGGCTACACCTTC
j_call: TRBJ2-5; v_call: TRBV10-3; d_call: .; clone_size: .; cdr3_aa: CAISDGRGGKRTQYF; cdr3_nt: TGTGCCATCAGTGATGGTCGGGGCGGGAAGCGGACCCAGTACTTC
j_call: TRBJ2-3; v_call: TRBV5-1; d_call: .; clone_size: .; cdr3_aa: CASSQGLFSTDTQYF; cdr3_nt: TGCGCCAGCAGCCAAGGACTTTTTAGCACAGATACGCAGTATTTT
j_call: TRBJ2-7; v_call: TRBV10-3; d_call: .; clone_size: .; cdr3_aa: CAISESSSGSSYEQYF; cdr3_nt: TGTGCCATCAGTGAGTCGAGTAGCGGTAGCTCCTACGAGCAGTACTTC
j_call: TRBJ2-5; v_call: TRBV7-6; d_call: TRBD1; clone_size: once; cdr3_aa: CASSPGGIEETQYF; cdr3_nt: TGTGCCAGCAGCCCAGGGGGAATTGAAGAGACCCAGTACTTC
j_call: TRBJ2-7; v_call: TRBV9; d_call: TRBD2; clone_size: .; cdr3_aa: CASSGGLGSGEQYF; cdr3_nt: TGTGCCAGCAGCGGGGGACTAGGGTCGGGTGAGCAGTACTTC
j_call: TRBJ2-2; v_call: TRBV5-1; d_call: TRBD2; clone_size: .; cdr3_aa: CASSSPSGGGTGELFF; cdr3_nt: TGCGCCAGCAGCTCCCCCTCGGGCGGGGGCACCGGGGAGCTGTTTTTT
j_call: TRBJ1-2; v_call: TRBV30; d_call: TRBD1; clone_size: .; cdr3_aa: CAWSDRGLKGYTF; cdr3_nt: TGTGCCTGGAGCGACAGGGGCCTGAAAGGCTACACCTTC
j_call: TRBJ1-5; v_call: TRBV19; d_call: .; clone_size: once; cdr3_aa: CASSRNRDNQPQHF; cdr3_nt: TGTGCCAGTAGTAGGAACAGGGACAATCAGCCCCAGCATTTT
j_call: TRBJ2-2; v_call: TRBV27; d_call: TRBD2; clone_size: .; cdr3_aa: CASSLAGDFGELFF; cdr3_nt: TGTGCCAGCAGCCTAGCGGGAGATTTCGGGGAGCTGTTTTTT
j_call: TRBJ2-1; v_call: TRBV30; d_call: TRBD2; clone_size: .; cdr3_aa: CAGRTAGVSEQFF; cdr3_nt: TGTGCCGGCAGGACAGCGGGAGTATCTGAGCAGTTCTTC
j_call: TRBJ2-7; v_call: TRBV6-2/TRBV6-3; d_call: .; clone_size: .; cdr3_aa: CASSRTGNEQYF; cdr3_nt: TGTGCCAGCAGCCGGACTGGGAACGAGCAGTACTTC
j_call: TRBJ2-3; v_call: TRBV15; d_call: .; clone_size: .; cdr3_aa: CATSRDRVAQYF; cdr3_nt: TGTGCCACCAGCAGAGATCGGGTGGCGCAGTATTTT
j_call: TRBJ2-3; v_call: TRBV7-9; d_call: TRBD1; clone_size: .; cdr3_aa: CASSHSTGRRDTQYF; cdr3_nt: TGTGCCAGCAGCCATTCGACAGGGCGAAGGGATACGCAGTATTTT
j_call: TRBJ2-5; v_call: TRBV11-2; d_call: TRBD2; clone_size: .; cdr3_aa: CASSLFSGGARETQYF; cdr3_nt: TGTGCCAGCAGCTTGTTTAGCGGGGGGGCCCGTGAGACCCAGTACTTC
j_call: TRBJ2-2; v_call: TRBV9; d_call: .; clone_size: .; cdr3_aa: CASSVDTGNTGELFF; cdr3_nt: TGTGCCAGCAGCGTAGATACGGGGAACACCGGGGAGCTGTTTTTT
j_call: TRBJ1-2; v_call: TRBV3-1/TRBV3-2; d_call: .; clone_size: .; cdr3_aa: CASSQGQVYGYTF; cdr3_nt: TGTGCCAGCAGCCAGGGACAAGTCTATGGCTACACCTTC
j_call: TRBJ2-1; v_call: TRBV27; d_call: TRBD2; clone_size: .; cdr3_aa: CASSSRGSYNEQFF; cdr3_nt: TGTGCCAGCAGTTCTCGCGGGAGCTACAATGAGCAGTTCTTC
j_call: TRBJ2-1; v_call: TRBV3-1/TRBV3-2; d_call: TRBD2; clone_size: .; cdr3_aa: CASSQDLTSGGEGEQFF; cdr3_nt: TGTGCCAGCAGCCAAGATCTTACGAGCGGGGGGGAAGGCGAGCAGTTCTTC
j_call: TRBJ2-1; v_call: TRBV5-4; d_call: TRBD2; clone_size: .; cdr3_aa: CASSPGTSGYNEQFF; cdr3_nt: TGTGCCAGCAGCCCCGGGACTAGCGGATACAATGAGCAGTTCTTC
j_call: TRBJ2-4; v_call: TRBV14; d_call: .; clone_size: .; cdr3_aa: CASSLTGGGQNIQYF; cdr3_nt: TGTGCCAGCAGCCTGACAGGAGGAGGTCAAAACATTCAGTACTTC
j_call: TRBJ2-3; v_call: TRBV3-1/TRBV3-2; d_call: .; clone_size: .; cdr3_aa: CASSQVAKGMSDTQYF; cdr3_nt: TGTGCCAGCAGCCAAGTGGCCAAGGGGATGTCAGATACGCAGTATTTT
j_call: TRBJ2-3; v_call: TRBV29-1; d_call: TRBD1; clone_size: .; cdr3_aa: CSVAGGRGTDTQYF; cdr3_nt: TGCAGCGTGGCAGGGGGCCGGGGCACAGATACGCAGTATTTT
j_call: TRBJ1-1; v_call: TRBV12-3/TRBV12-4; d_call: .; clone_size: .; cdr3_aa: CASSWQLNTEAFF; cdr3_nt: TGTGCCAGCAGTTGGCAGTTGAACACTGAAGCTTTCTTT
j_call: TRBJ1-2; v_call: TRBV28; d_call: .; clone_size: .; cdr3_aa: CASGPPTYYGYTF; cdr3_nt: TGTGCCAGCGGCCCGCCAACATACTATGGCTACACCTTC
j_call: TRBJ2-3; v_call: TRBV7-2; d_call: TRBD2; clone_size: .; cdr3_aa: CASSSPGTSGRAPRDTQYF; cdr3_nt: TGTGCCAGCAGCTCGCCCGGGACTAGCGGGAGGGCACCGCGGGATACGCAGTATTTT
j_call: TRBJ1-2; v_call: TRBV6-5; d_call: TRBD1; clone_size: once; cdr3_aa: CASSPNGQANYGYTF; cdr3_nt: TGTGCCAGCAGCCCAAATGGACAGGCTAACTATGGCTACACCTTC
j_call: TRBJ2-2; v_call: TRBV3-1/TRBV3-2; d_call: TRBD2; clone_size: .; cdr3_aa: CASSQFGRLNTGELFF; cdr3_nt: TGTGCCAGCAGCCAATTCGGGAGGTTGAACACCGGGGAGCTGTTTTTT
j_call: TRBJ2-7; v_call: TRBV20-1; d_call: .; clone_size: .; cdr3_aa: CSASTDNSYEQYF; cdr3_nt: TGCAGTGCTAGTACGGACAACTCCTACGAGCAGTACTTC
j_call: TRBJ2-3; v_call: TRBV20-1; d_call: TRBD1; clone_size: .; cdr3_aa: CSASETGATLRTDTQYF; cdr3_nt: TGCAGTGCTAGTGAAACAGGGGCCACCCTTCGCACAGATACGCAGTATTTT
j_call: TRBJ1-2; v_call: TRBV7-9; d_call: TRBD1; clone_size: .; cdr3_aa: CASSLWTGISRGDYGYTF; cdr3_nt: TGTGCCAGCAGCTTATGGACAGGGATTTCAAGGGGGGACTATGGCTACACCTTC
j_call: TRBJ2-1; v_call: TRBV27; d_call: TRBD2; clone_size: .; cdr3_aa: CASSLRASGGPDNEQFF; cdr3_nt: TGTGCCAGCAGTTTAAGGGCTAGCGGGGGGCCTGACAATGAGCAGTTCTTC
j_call: TRBJ1-2; v_call: TRBV5-4; d_call: TRBD1; clone_size: .; cdr3_aa: CASSTGQGRYGYTF; cdr3_nt: TGTGCCAGCAGCACTGGACAGGGGCGCTATGGCTACACCTTC